These 23 T cell receptor beta chains originate from one sample sequenced in a study of blood T cell repertoires in COVID-19. Only in-frame clones appear in the TCRdb table, and some are missing; sequencing was by immunoSEQ multiplex PCR. The sample has over 150,000 clones; more than 65% are singletons. Sequenced: peripheral blood. These receptor sequences come from a human donor in a cohort sampled during active COVID-19.

This clone showed up just a few times. This chain connects TRBV5-4 to TRBJ2-6, with 7 bases matching TRBD1. The CDR3 totals 15 residues. The V and J ends lost 5 bases and 4 bases, in that order; junction bases with no gene match: 6. Germline V gene data show CDR1 as SGHNT and CDR2 as YYREEE (reference sequence). DNA of the CDR3: TGTGCCAGCAGAAAAACAGGGGACGGGGCCAACGTCCTGACTTTC. Translation: CASRKTGDGANVLTF.

V usage is TRBV30 and J usage is TRBJ1-2; 9 bases map to TRBD1. Germline lookup yields CDR1 GTSNPN and CDR2 SVGIG (reference sequence). J gave up 5 bases and V 5 bases, and 3 bases lay outside the gene matches. The CDR3 length is 12 residues. The CDR3 sequence: CAWSTGGYGYTF. CDR3 DNA sequence: TGTGCCTGGTCGACAGGGGGATATGGCTACACCTTC.

The J gene is TRBJ2-3, the V gene TRBV7-8; the D is unclear. Trimming pared 3 bases from V and 4 bases from J, leaving 17 bases between. The CDR3 contains 16 residues. Germline V gives CDR1 SGHVS, CDR2 FQNEAQ. Here the CDR3 reads CASSFGLLWVPDTQYF. The CDR3 nucleotides are TGTGCCAGCAGCTTCGGGTTGCTGTGGGTCCCAGATACGCAGTATTTT.

V gene TRBV19 combines with J gene TRBJ2-3; 11 bases are a match to TRBD2. J gave up 2 bases and V 2 bases, and 3 bases lay outside the gene matches. Germline values: CDR1 LNHDA, CDR2 SQIVND (reference sequence). CDR3 length: 16 residues. The CDR3 DNA reads TGTGCCAGTAGTATAAGACTAGCGGGACACACAGATACGCAGTATTTT. This translates into CASSIRLAGHTDTQYF.

This CDR3 reads CATSRDKSYEQYF. CDR3 nucleotides: TGTGCCACCAGCAGGGACAAGTCCTACGAGCAGTACTTC. The chain links TRBV15 to TRBJ2-7, with D perhaps TRBD1 (5 bases). Germline CDR1 is LNHNV and CDR2 is YYDKDF (reference sequence). CDR3 length equals 13 residues. Trimming removed 3 bases from V and 1 base from J, with 7 bases in between.

The chain joins TRBV2 to TRBJ2-2, with unresolved D. Germline CDR1 SNHLY, CDR2 FYNNEI. Trimming shortened V by 7 bases and J by 1 base, and 10 bases separated the two germline ends. The CDR3 runs 14 residues. Here the CDR3 DNA reads TGTGCCAGCAACCCCGGTCGGAACACCGGGGAGCTGTTTTTT. Translation: CASNPGRNTGELFF.

The J gene is TRBJ1-5, the V gene TRBV10-3; 7 positions match TRBD1. J lost 2 bases, V lost 10 bases, and 5 bases had no gene match. CDR1 is ENHRY and CDR2 is SYGVKD in the germline V gene. The CDR3 is 13 amino acids. CDR3 in amino acids: CATSTGGNQPQHF. CDR3 DNA sequence: TGTGCCACCTCCACAGGGGGCAATCAGCCCCAGCATTTT.

This chain joins TRBV6-4 and TRBJ2-7; weak D call: TRBD2 (7 bases). This CDR3 contains 21 residues. The germline CDR1 and CDR2 sequences are MRHNA and SNTAGT. Trimming removed 2 bases at V and 3 bases at J, with 32 bases between. DNA of the CDR3: TGTGCCAGCAGTGACCGATTGGTCGCGGGCGGGGGCATAGGTCACAGCTACGAGCAGTACTTC. Its translation: CASSDRLVAGGGIGHSYEQYF.

About this clone itself: Other DNA sequences in this sample translate to the same CDR3. The rearrangement joins TRBV5-5 to TRBJ2-7, with 10 positions matching TRBD2. Germline assignment: CDR1 SGHKS and CDR2 YYEKEE (reference sequence). Trimming removed 5 bases from V and 2 bases from J; junction bases left unmatched: 4. The CDR3 length is 14 residues. The CDR3 nucleotides read TGTGCCAGCAGGCCGAGCGGGAGGGCCTACGAGCAGTACTTC. Translating gives CASRPSGRAYEQYF.

V gene TRBV3-1 (or the pseudogene TRBV3-2) combines with J gene TRBJ2-5, with 11 bases fitting TRBD2. This CDR3 spans 17 amino acids. Germline V gene sequence: CDR1 LGHDT, CDR2 YNNKEL (reference sequence). Trimming took 0 bases from V and 3 from J; bases not matched to a gene: 6. In DNA form, the CDR3 reads TGTGCCAGCAGCCAAGATCAGCTAGCGGGAGGCAAAGAGACCCAGTACTTC. This encodes CASSQDQLAGGKETQYF.

V usage is TRBV19 and J usage is TRBJ2-1, with TRBD2 matching over 9 bases. Germline V gene lookup returns CDR1 LNHDA and CDR2 SQIVND (reference sequence). Trimming at V came to 6 bases and at J to 3 bases, leaving 6 bases not matched to a gene. The CDR3 has 15 amino acids. CDR3 coding DNA: TGTGCCAGTAGCCCCACTAGCGGGTACTACAATGAGCAGTTCTTC. Residues: CASSPTSGYYNEQFF.

The chain is built from TRBV18 and TRBJ1-1; 7 bases fit TRBD1. Germline CDR1 reads KGHSH; CDR2 reads LQKENI. V lost 3 bases, J lost 2 bases, and 3 bases stayed unmatched. The CDR3 runs to 14 residues. DNA of the CDR3: TGTGCCAGCTCACCTCAGGGGGAAAACACTGAAGCTTTCTTT. Its protein is CASSPQGENTEAFF. The full variable domain, with the rest looked up from reference TRBV18 and TRBJ1-1, is NAGVMQNPRHLVRRRGQEARLRCSPMKGHSHVYWYRQLPEEGLKFMVYLQKENIIDESGMPKERFSAEFPKEGPSILRIQQVVRGDSAAYFCASSPQGENTEAFFGQGTRLTVV.

In this sample, this clone turned up a few times. CDR3 loop: CASSFTGRSTDTQYF. In nucleotides, the CDR3 is TGCGCCAGCAGCTTTACAGGGCGCAGCACAGATACGCAGTATTTT. The rearrangement links TRBV5-1 to TRBJ2-3; tentatively, D is TRBD1 (6 bases). The CDR3 has 15 amino acids. V was clipped by 2 bases and J by 0 bases, with 10 bases between them. Germline CDR1 SGHRS, CDR2 YFSETQ.

The chain links TRBV11-2 to TRBJ2-3, with D possibly TRBD2 on 6 matching bases. The CDR3 consists of 15 residues. Trimming stripped 2 bases from V and 3 bases from J, with 12 bases between. Germline CDR1 SGHAT, CDR2 FQNNGV. DNA for the CDR3: TGTGCCAGCAGCTTAAGAACGGGAGCGACAGATACGCAGTATTTT. It encodes CASSLRTGATDTQYF.

The gene calls are TRBV2 and TRBJ1-2; the D is unclear. V was pared by 7 bases and J by 6 bases, with 15 bases between. Germline CDR1 and CDR2: SNHLY and FYNNEI. The CDR3 is made up of 13 amino acids. The CDR3 coding sequence is TGTGCCAGCACCGGTTCACCTATAAATGGCTACACCTTC. Protein: CASTGSPINGYTF.

J is TRBJ2-7 and V is TRBV7-2; 9 bases fit TRBD1. Germline assignment: CDR1 SGHTA and CDR2 FQGNSA. After removal of 4 bases from V and 4 bases from J, the junction contained 8 bases not matched to a gene. This CDR3 is built from 15 residues. DNA of the CDR3: TGTGCCAGCAGCTATACAGGGGGCTCCCGGTACGAGCAGTACTTC. It encodes CASSYTGGSRYEQYF. The full variable domain, in which reference TRBV7-2 and TRBJ2-7 provide the parts outside the CDR3, is GAGVSQSPSNKVTEKGKDVELRCDPISGHTALYWYRQSLGQGLEFLIYFQGNSAPDKSGLPSDRFSAERTGGSVSTLTIQRTQQEDSAVYLCASSYTGGSRYEQYFGPGTRLTVT.

The table lists this clone with a few counts. The chain joins TRBV25-1 to TRBJ2-3; 9 bases line up with TRBD2. V was pared by 7 bases and J by 4 bases, with 15 bases of the junction left unmatched. The CDR3 spans 17 residues. Germline V gene lookup returns CDR1 MGHDK and CDR2 SYGVNS. The CDR3 DNA sequence: TGTGCCAGCAATGACGGTGGGCTAGCGGGATTTCCAGATACGCAGTATTTT. Its protein is CASNDGGLAGFPDTQYF.

V usage is TRBV7-2 and J usage is TRBJ2-1, with TRBD2 matching 8 bases. This CDR3 comprises 14 residues. Germline lookup yields CDR1 SGHTA and CDR2 FQGNSA. The V segment lost 6 bases and the J segment 5 bases; nucleotides outside the gene matches: 6. The CDR3 region is CASSKRELDNEQFF. The DNA of the CDR3 is TGTGCCAGCAGTAAGCGGGAGTTGGACAATGAGCAGTTCTTC.

This rearrangement joins TRBV11-2 to TRBJ2-5, with 10 bases lining up with TRBD2. Germline V gene data show CDR1 as SGHAT and CDR2 as FQNNGV. The CDR3 runs 15 residues. V shed 3 bases, J shed 2 bases, and the junction held 3 bases outside the gene matches. The CDR3, as DNA: TGTGCCAGCAGCTTCAGCGGGAGGGGGCAAGAGACCCAGTACTTC. Translated: CASSFSGRGQETQYF.

The V call is TRBV28, the J call TRBJ1-3; no clear D gene. V lost 6 bases and J lost 2, with 17 bases in between. The CDR3 is 16 residues long. From germline, CDR1 is MDHEN and CDR2 SYDVKM. The CDR3 is CASRLQSGGAGNTIYF. DNA for the CDR3: TGTGCCAGCAGGTTGCAGTCCGGAGGTGCTGGAAACACCATATATTTT.

The V and J genes are TRBV10-2 and TRBJ1-2, with a weak D call TRBD1 (6 bases). The CDR3 is 13 residues long. Germline V gene sequence: CDR1 WSHSY, CDR2 SAAADI. Trimming left V 4 bases short and J 2 bases short, with 8 bases between. The CDR3 nucleotides read TGCGCCAGCAGTGGACAGGAGAACTATGGCTACACCTTC. Its translation is CASSGQENYGYTF.

The rearrangement joins TRBV5-1 to TRBJ1-5; D is ambiguous. The germline gives CDR1 SGHRS, CDR2 YFSETQ. The CDR3 length is 14 residues. V was pared by 5 bases and J by 2 bases, with 11 bases between. The CDR3 sequence is CASSSGAGNQPQHF. CDR3 nucleotide sequence: TGCGCCAGCAGTTCTGGAGCAGGCAATCAGCCCCAGCATTTT.

This clone was seen a single time. The chain carries TRBV7-6 and TRBJ2-2, with a possible D match to TRBD2 (5 bases). Looked up from germline, CDR1 is SGHVS and CDR2 is FNYEAQ. Trimming shortened V by 1 base and J by 5 bases, and 14 bases separated the two germline ends. The CDR3 length is 16 residues. In DNA, the CDR3 is TGTGCCAGCAGCTTAGAGGCTTCGGGGAAAACCGGGGAGCTGTTTTTT. This sequence encodes CASSLEASGKTGELFF.